This T cell receptor (beta chain) was captured in a study of immune evolution from preneoplasia to lung adenocarcinoma. Trimming took 0 bases from V and 0 from J, leaving 8 bases between them. Germline assignment: CDR1 SGHTA and CDR2 FQGNSA. The CDR3 consists of 15 residues. Findings of the study overall: Later-stage lesions appeared to have more T cells, more diversity, less clonality.

Assay: immunoSEQ multiplex PCR; the TCRdb copy retains only in-frame clones and omits some. The data show 2,500 or so clones, 70% to 85% seen once. About this clone itself: Its antigen is currently unknown.

Patient tissue came from resections in Japan or China, 2014–2017. H&E slides confirmed each diagnosis, reviewed by two pathologists independently. Source material: FFPE adjacent normal lung tissue. This sequence originates from a person between 65 and 80 years old with lung adenocarcinoma. V usage is TRBV7-2 and J usage is TRBJ1-1; the D is unclear. The CDR3: CASSLAALMNTEAFF. Written as DNA, the CDR3 is TGTGCCAGCAGCTTAGCGGCACTTATGAACACTGAAGCTTTCTTT.